Listed here are 4 T cell receptor beta chains from one sample, sequenced in a study of cytomegalovirus exposure and HLA in healthy donors. 60 Vbeta and 13 Jbeta primers were used in PCR. Clones were read by immunoSEQ multiplex PCR, and TCRdb kept only the in-frame ones, dropping some. The table lists around 90,000 clones, around three quarters of them singletons. Material: PBMCs. The receptors shown here come from a man aged 25 to 40 in good health and CMV-seronegative.

In this sample, this clone turned up once. The chain couples TRBV5-1 to TRBJ2-5; TRBD2 matches at 8 bases. The J segment lost 1 base and the V segment lost 1 base, leaving 3 bases of the junction unmatched. This CDR3 is 15 amino acids long. CDR1 is SGHRS, CDR2 YFSETQ, per germline. CDR3 protein: CASSLFAGGQETQYF. The CDR3, as DNA: TGCGCCAGCAGCTTGTTTGCGGGGGGCCAAGAGACCCAGTACTTC.

This clone was detected once. The V gene is TRBV19, the J gene TRBJ2-7; 8 bases are shared with TRBD1. This CDR3 has 14 amino acids. Germline lookup yields CDR1 LNHDA and CDR2 SQIVND (reference sequence). V dropped 2 bases and J dropped 1; count of bases not matched to a gene: 1. The CDR3 here is CASSINRGSYEQYF. The CDR3 nucleotides read TGTGCCAGTAGTATAAACAGGGGGTCCTACGAGCAGTACTTC.

A single count supports this clone. This chain joins TRBV6-1 and TRBJ2-2; 8 nucleotides agree with TRBD1. CDR1 and CDR2 from the germline V gene are MNHNS and SASEGT. The CDR3 extends over 15 amino acids. V gave up 6 bases and J gave up 1 base; unmatched junction bases: 4. The CDR3, as DNA: TGTGCCAGCAGATGGACAGGGTTGAACACCGGGGAGCTGTTTTTT. It specifies CASRWTGLNTGELFF.

This chain joins TRBV10-3 and TRBJ2-1, with 13 bases fitting TRBD2. The junction had 8 bases not matched to a gene; V was cut back by 5 bases and J by 10 bases. CDR3 size: 15 residues. The germline V gene encodes CDR1 ENHRY and CDR2 SYGVKD. The chain's CDR3 is CAISLGTSGAYEQFF. As DNA, the CDR3 is TGTGCCATCAGTCTAGGGACTAGCGGGGCATACGAGCAGTTCTTC.